These 31 T cell receptor beta chains were sequenced from one sample in a study of regulatory T cells in long-lasting Graves disease. Assembly of TCR beta libraries relied on iRepertoire HTBI primers together with Arm-PCR of CDR3 regions. Each CDR3 protein is one row after TCRdb ran MiXCR on the multiplex PCR reads. The data contain about 540,000 distinct CDR3 sequences, approximately 13% of them singletons. Time point reported: newly diagnosed GD, antithyroid drugs for less than 3 months. There was RNA extracted from PBMCs, and the TCR library was made from it. These data were likewise used in another study, on T cells in Graves' hyperthyroidism and ophthalmopathy.

The specimen comprised peripheral blood mononuclear cells (PBMCs), sampled at new diagnosis, from a patient treated with antithyroid drugs. The source is a man aged 30-40 years with Graves disease.

Of note for this clonotype: At one of its ends the junction is not consistent with the germline gene, which may arise from a read error. The CDR3, as DNA: TGTGCCAGCAGCTTAGGCGGGAGGGCCTACGAGACGCGGTATTTT. As protein: CASSLGGRAYETRYF. The chain uses TRBV11-2 and TRBJ2-3; 9 bases match TRBD2. Germline V gene sequence: CDR1 SGHAT, CDR2 FQNNGV. The CDR3 is made up of 15 amino acids.

The J gene is TRBJ2-1, the V gene TRBV19; no reliable D call. Germline V CDR1 and CDR2: LNHDA, SQIVND (reference sequence). The CDR3 length is 16 residues. Trimming removed 5 bases from V and 0 bases from J, with 14 bases in between. CDR3 amino acids: CASSDHLRNSYNEQFF. The CDR3 DNA sequence: TGTGCCAGTAGTGACCACCTCAGAAACTCCTACAATGAGCAGTTCTTC.

The gene calls are TRBV5-1 and TRBJ2-5, with 7 positions matching TRBD1. The ends lost 1 base at V and 5 bases at J; junction bases unmatched: 11. This CDR3 has 16 residues. The germline V gene has CDR1 SGHRS and CDR2 YFSETQ. This CDR3 is CASSLNPQGFEETQYF. Here the CDR3 DNA reads TGCGCCAGCAGCTTGAACCCACAGGGGTTTGAGGAGACCCAGTACTTC.

This clonotype was seen repeatedly, ten times or more. The CDR3 DNA reads as TGTGCCAGCAGTCCCCGCGGACAGGCAAGAGGTTCACCCCTCCACTTT. Translated: CASSPRGQARGSPLHF. This chain links TRBV12-3 or TRBV12-4 with TRBJ1-6; 7 bases map to TRBD1. The trim removed 5 bases at V and 9 bases at J, leaving 13 bases unmatched. CDR3 size: 16 residues.

Ten or more counts support this clonotype. CDR3: CASSLDLGRQETQYF. The CDR3 region has the DNA TGTGCCAGCAGCTTAGATCTCGGCAGACAAGAGACCCAGTACTTC. This chain uses TRBV11-2 with TRBJ2-5; D unresolved. V was shortened by 0 bases and J by 2 bases, with 10 bases between the two germline ends. Germline CDR1 SGHAT, CDR2 FQNNGV. The CDR3 extends over 15 amino acids.

This clonotype showed up just a few times. The chain has TRBV19 and TRBJ1-1, with no clear D. Trimming took 1 base from V and 0 from J, leaving 9 bases between them. Per the germline V gene, CDR1 is LNHDA and CDR2 is SQIVND (reference sequence). This CDR3 region has 15 residues. The CDR3 DNA sequence: TGTGCCAGTAGTATAGGCCGGGCCTTGAACACTGAAGCTTTCTTT. Its protein is CASSIGRALNTEAFF.

J is TRBJ2-5 and V is TRBV12-3 or TRBV12-4, with TRBD1 as a possible D gene (5 bases). Trimming removed 6 bases from V and 5 bases from J, with 16 bases in between. This CDR3 region has 14 residues. The CDR3 spells CASRGVPLSETQYF. CDR3 bases: TGTGCCAGCAGAGGGGTACCGCTTTCGGAGACCCAGTACTTC.

This clonotype was seen many times. The chain recombines TRBV11-2 with TRBJ2-6; no clear D. Germline loops: CDR1 SGHAT, CDR2 FQNNGV. V lost 5 bases and J lost 0, with 11 bases in between. The CDR3 covers 16 residues. CDR3 sequence reads: CASSTFLRSGANVLTF. The CDR3 DNA reads as TGTGCCAGCAGCACCTTCTTGCGCTCTGGGGCCAACGTCCTGACTTTC.

Turning to this clonotype: No conserved phenylalanine or tryptophan ends this CDR3, so it is likely a read error. The rearrangement joins TRBV18 to TRBJ1-1; D remains unclear. V was pared by 3 bases and J by 0 bases, with 5 bases between. The length of the CDR3 is 13 residues. Germline-derived CDR1 and CDR2 are KGHSH and LQKENI. The CDR3: CASSPGMNTEAFL. The CDR3 bases are TGTGCCAGCTCACCGGGGATGAACACTGAAGCTTTCCTT.

This clonotype was detected only once. A much more abundant neighbour one base away suggests this may be a read error. This rearrangement joins TRBV6-5 to TRBJ1-1, with TRBD1 matching 7 bases. The germline CDR1 and CDR2 sequences are MNHEY and SVGAGI. This CDR3 comprises 13 residues. CDR3 sequence: CASSYSTGTEVLF. CDR3 nucleotide sequence: TGTGCCAGCAGTTACTCGACGGGGACAGAGGTTCTCTTT.

On this clonotype itself: A much larger clone lies one base from this, so it may be a read error. The gene calls are TRBV6-2 or TRBV6-3 and TRBJ2-7; maybe TRBD2 (5 bases). Per the germline V gene, CDR1 is MNHEY and CDR2 is SVGEGT. There are 13 residues in the CDR3. This CDR3 is CVSSPREGNEQYF. In DNA form, the CDR3 reads TGTGTCAGCAGCCCCCGTGAGGGTAACGAGCAGTACTTC.

This clonotype was picked up many times. CDR3 loop: CASSLSWDSKPSNQPQHF. The CDR3 DNA is TGTGCCAGCAGTTTGAGTTGGGACAGCAAACCAAGCAATCAGCCCCAGCATTTT. The chain couples TRBV12-3 or TRBV12-4 to TRBJ1-5; 7 bases fit TRBD1. V gave up 3 bases and J gave up 1 base; unmatched junction bases: 12. The CDR3 is 18 residues long.

J is TRBJ1-6 and V is TRBV9, with D tentatively TRBD1 (5 bases). The germline V gene encodes CDR1 SGDLS and CDR2 YYNGEE. The CDR3 consists of 16 residues. V was cut by 3 bases and J by 5 bases, with 15 bases left in between. The CDR3 sequence: CASSAHPGTDNSPLHF. The CDR3, as DNA: TGTGCCAGCAGCGCCCACCCAGGGACCGATAATTCACCCCTCCACTTT.

Points on this clonotype: A much larger clone is a single base away; this may be a read error. The chain couples TRBV10-3 to TRBJ2-7; D may correspond to TRBD1 or TRBD2 (5 bases each). The CDR3 runs to 17 residues. Germline loops: CDR1 ENHRY, CDR2 SYGVKD. V lost 4 bases, J lost 7 bases, and 26 bases lay in between. The CDR3 coding sequence is TGTGCCATCAGTGCCCTCGGGGCTGACAGCTCCTACAATGAGCAGTACTTC. Translated: CAISALGADSSYNEQYF.

In this sample, this clonotype turned up a few times. The rearrangement joins TRBV20-1 to TRBJ2-5; 14 nucleotides agree with TRBD2. V was clipped by 3 bases and J by 5 bases; unmatched bases: 2. Germline loops: CDR1 DFQATT, CDR2 SNEGSKA (reference sequence). The CDR3 spans 14 residues. CDR3 DNA: TGCAGTGCTAGGACTAGCGGGAGGGAGGAGACCCAGTACTTC. Residues: CSARTSGREETQYF.

This clonotype has a count of ten or more. This sequence joins TRBV11-2 and TRBJ2-4; no clear D. CDR1 SGHAT and CDR2 FQNNGV come from the germline V gene. The ends were cut back, 5 bases at V and 3 bases at J, with 17 bases in the middle. The CDR3 contains 16 residues. CDR3 coding DNA: TGTGCCAGCAGCCTTCGGCAGGCTACGGACAAAAACATTCAGTACTTC. Amino acid sequence: CASSLRQATDKNIQYF.

In the case of this clonotype: The germline gene is not matched at one end of the junction; a read error may be the cause. The chain joins TRBV29-1 to TRBJ2-7; 7 bases map to TRBD2. The CDR3 has 15 amino acids. Germline loops: CDR1 SQVTM, CDR2 ANQGSEA. The CDR3 nucleotides are TGCAGCGTTGAAGATTTCCAGCGGGATCCCTACGGGCAGTACTTC. Protein: CSVEDFQRDPYGQYF.

The sample holds a few counts of this clonotype. J is TRBJ1-2 and V is TRBV29-1; TRBD1 is a possible D gene (6 bases). Trimming took off 3 bases at V and 0 bases at J, with 20 bases between the two ends. The CDR3 consists of 17 residues. Per germline, CDR1 SQVTM and CDR2 ANQGSEA. CDR3 bases: TGCAGCGTTGATACGGTGGGCAGGGGAGAAACTAACTATGGCTACACCTTC. Translating gives CSVDTVGRGETNYGYTF.

This clonotype was counted ten times or more. V gene TRBV5-1 combines with J gene TRBJ2-5; no clear D gene. This CDR3 has 16 residues. CDR1 and CDR2 (germline): SGHRS, YFSETQ. The V end lost 0 bases, the J end lost 2 bases, and 14 bases lay between the germline ends. CDR3 loop: CASSLGVRSPQETQYF. CDR3 nucleotide sequence: TGCGCCAGCAGCTTGGGGGTTAGGTCCCCACAAGAGACCCAGTACTTC.

This clonotype was counted many times. This chain connects TRBV12-3 or TRBV12-4 to TRBJ1-5; D is perhaps TRBD1 (5 bases). V shed 6 bases and J shed 4 bases, with 10 bases lying between them. The CDR3 length is 13 residues. The CDR3 DNA reads as TGTGCCAGCAGCTATGACAGAAATCAGCCCCAGCATTTT. This sequence encodes CASSYDRNQPQHF.

This clonotype was recorded at least ten times. CDR3 region: CSARGQRETQYF. CDR3 DNA: TGCAGTGCTAGAGGTCAGCGAGAGACCCAGTACTTC. This chain links TRBV20-1 with TRBJ2-5, with no clear D. The germline gives CDR1 DFQATT, CDR2 SNEGSKA (reference sequence). This CDR3 contains 12 residues. V dropped 1 base and J dropped 4 bases, with 7 bases sitting between them.

This clonotype was picked up many times. The chain couples TRBV27 to TRBJ2-7; possible D gene TRBD1, 6 bases. The CDR3 spans 13 residues. The V end was cut by 6 bases, the J end by 3 bases, with 12 bases between. Germline V lookup: CDR1 MNHEY, CDR2 SMNVEV (reference sequence). The CDR3 nucleotides are TGTGCCAGCAGCCTGAACAGGGACTACGAGCAGTACTTC. This gives the protein CASSLNRDYEQYF.

This clonotype was found once. This may be a read error, as it is one base from a much larger clone. The V gene is TRBV29-1, the J gene TRBJ2-7; the D is unclear. Per germline, CDR1 SQVTM and CDR2 ANQGSEA. This CDR3 has 13 amino acids. CDR3: CGVSPSSSYEQYF. The CDR3, as DNA: TGCGGCGTTAGTCCCTCTAGCTCCTACGAGCAGTACTTC.

There are a few counts of this clonotype. The CDR3 region is CAWTTQGADTQYF. CDR3 coding DNA: TGTGCCTGGACCACCCAGGGAGCAGATACGCAGTATTTT. This sequence joins TRBV30 and TRBJ2-3; D tentatively fits TRBD1 or TRBD2 (5 bases each). V was cut by 4 bases and J by 4 bases, with 12 bases left in between. The germline V gene has CDR1 GTSNPN and CDR2 SVGIG (reference sequence). The CDR3 contains 13 residues.

This clonotype was counted ten times or more. This chain uses TRBV11-2 with TRBJ2-7; tentatively, D is TRBD1 or TRBD2 (5 bases each). Looked up from germline, CDR1 is SGHAT and CDR2 is FQNNGV. There are 14 residues in the CDR3. V lost 5 bases and J lost 5, with 16 bases in between. CDR3 in amino acids: CASSLSGTLNEQYF. CDR3 DNA sequence: TGTGCCAGCAGCCTCTCTGGGACCCTCAACGAGCAGTACTTC. The variable domain in full, with the rest retrieved from reference TRBV11-2 and TRBJ2-7, is EAGVAQSPRYKIIEKRQSVAFWCNPISGHATLYWYQQILGQGPKLLIQFQNNGVVDDSQLPKDRFSAERLKGVDSTLKIQPAKLEDSAVYLCASSLSGTLNEQYFGPGTRLTVT.

The gene calls are TRBV20-1 and TRBJ2-5; 7 bases agree with TRBD1. The germline V gene encodes CDR1 DFQATT and CDR2 SNEGSKA (reference sequence). The V gene end was trimmed by 5 bases and the J gene end by 4 bases; junction bases not matched to a gene: 7. The CDR3 sequence is 13 residues long. The CDR3 nucleotides are TGCAGTGCTTCGACAGGGATTTTAGAGACCCAGTACTTC. Its translation is CSASTGILETQYF.

This clonotype occurred many times. V gene TRBV6-1 combines with J gene TRBJ2-7; the D gene is possibly TRBD2 (6 bases). The CDR3 loop spans 14 amino acids. Per the germline V gene, CDR1 is MNHNS and CDR2 is SASEGT. The V gene lost 0 bases and the J gene lost 6 bases, with 12 bases spanning the gap. The CDR3: CASSEALGRSEQYF. CDR3 coding DNA: TGTGCCAGCAGTGAAGCGCTGGGGAGGTCCGAGCAGTACTTC.

This clonotype was recorded many times. The CDR3 protein is CASSSIGGGDYGYTF. The CDR3 bases are TGTGCCAGCAGCTCCATTGGAGGGGGCGACTATGGCTACACCTTC. The chain recombines TRBV28 with TRBJ1-2; 7 bases fit TRBD1. The ends lost 6 bases at V and 3 bases at J; junction bases unmatched: 10. CDR1 MDHEN and CDR2 SYDVKM come from the germline V gene. This CDR3 has 15 amino acids.

The table lists this clonotype with many counts. V and J are TRBV7-6 and TRBJ2-3, with D possibly matching TRBD1 (5 bases). Trimming took off 5 bases at V and 6 bases at J, with 12 bases between the two ends. The CDR3 totals 13 residues. Germline-derived CDR1 and CDR2 are SGHVS and FNYEAQ. The CDR3 reads CASSASGLDTQYF. CDR3 in DNA: TGTGCCAGCAGCGCCTCAGGGTTGGATACGCAGTATTTT.

This clonotype was counted a few times. The chain joins TRBV7-8 to TRBJ1-2; D gene unclear. V shed 4 bases and J shed 4 bases, with 10 bases lying between them. The germline V gene has CDR1 SGHVS and CDR2 FQNEAQ. This CDR3 contains 13 residues. CDR3 coding DNA: TGTGCCAGCAGCTCGAGGACGGGCTATGGCTACACCTTC. The encoded protein is CASSSRTGYGYTF.

The table lists this clonotype with many counts. V is TRBV20-1 and J is TRBJ1-2; unclear D gene. V lost 6 bases and J 7 bases, leaving 15 bases between the germline ends. The germline gives CDR1 DFQATT, CDR2 SNEGSKA (reference sequence). This CDR3 contains 12 residues. CDR3 amino acids: CSAWEPRSGYTF. The CDR3, as DNA: TGCAGTGCCTGGGAGCCTCGGTCTGGCTACACCTTC.